This T cell receptor (beta chain) was observed in a study of blood T cell repertoires in COVID-19. Study-wide background: Acute-phase and convalescent COVID-19 samples originated in the United States, Italy and Spain. From T cells, B-cell-depleted T cells, or PBMCs came the material, which was cDNA or gDNA.

How the authors handled the data: Estimation of nucleated cell counts was performed using reference gene primer amplification. Here immunoSEQ multiplex PCR was the method, and the copy in TCRdb shows in-frame clones only, minus some. V and J calls and clone size are those listed in that table; D and trimming were worked out from the DNA. The data hold about 26,000 clones, with about 80% observed a single time. The length of the CDR3 is 14 residues. Losses at the gene ends were 1 base for V and 3 bases for J; bases not matched to a gene: 3. Germline assignment: CDR1 MNHEY and CDR2 SMNVEV (reference sequence).

The clonotype comes from a human donor in a cohort sampled during active COVID-19. The chain joins TRBV27 to TRBJ2-7; TRBD1 matches at 7 bases. The sample comprised peripheral blood. The CDR3 protein is CASSLLDRRYEQYF. The CDR3 region has the DNA TGTGCCAGCAGTTTATTGGACAGGCGCTACGAGCAGTACTTC.